The 9 T cell receptor beta chains given below trace back to one sample, sequenced in a study of blood T cell repertoires in COVID-19 (dated by TCRdb to 2020 to 2022). Library prep was done by the immunoSEQ multiplex PCR assay. TCRdb obtained this table from immuneACCESS and retained in-frame rearrangements with V and J assigned. These tables miss some clones; where compared with another copy, unresolved V genes account for less than half of the shortfall, and the remainder is unexplained. The sample table shows 180,000 or so clones, and around 80% are seen once. The top ten constitute about 6.7% of the sample. The sample comprised peripheral blood. Source of these receptors: a woman between 40 and 50 years old with COVID-19, enrolled during active disease.

The CDR3 DNA is TGTGCCAGCAGCGTCCGGGACAGGGGTAGCACTGAAGCTTTCTTT. Its protein is CASSVRDRGSTEAFF. This chain connects TRBV9 to TRBJ1-1; 10 bases map to TRBD1. V was pared by 2 bases and J by 4 bases, with 5 bases of the junction left unmatched. CDR1 and CDR2 (germline): SGDLS, YYNGEE. The CDR3 has 15 amino acids.

The rearrangement joins TRBV5-1 to TRBJ2-5; TRBD1 aligns across 7 bases. The V gene's germline CDR1 is SGHRS and CDR2 YFSETQ. The V gene end was trimmed by 4 bases and the J gene end by 4 bases; junction bases not matched to a gene: 7. This CDR3 has 14 residues. The CDR3, as DNA: TGCGCCAGCAGCCGAGGACAGGCGGCAGAGACCCAGTACTTC. Amino acid sequence: CASSRGQAAETQYF. Complete variable domain (other parts from reference TRBV5-1 and TRBJ2-5): KAGVTQTPRYLIKTRGQQVTLSCSPISGHRSVSWYQQTPGQGLQFLFEYFSETQRNKGNFPGRFSGRQFSNSRSEMNVSTLELGDSALYLCASSRGQAAETQYFGPGTRLLVL.

The rearrangement uses TRBV15 and TRBJ1-5; D perhaps matches TRBD1 (5 bases). The germline V gene encodes CDR1 LNHNV and CDR2 YYDKDF (reference sequence). The CDR3 contains 15 residues. Trimming took 4 bases from V and 5 from J, leaving 15 bases between them. The DNA for the CDR3 is TGTGCCACCAGCATCACAGCGGGGGACCATCAGCCCCAGCATTTT. Translating it yields CATSITAGDHQPQHF.

The chain combines TRBV5-5 with TRBJ1-2; D perhaps matches TRBD1 (6 bases). From germline, CDR1 is SGHKS and CDR2 YYEKEE (reference sequence). The CDR3 spans 13 residues. The V end lost 0 bases, the J end lost 4 bases, and 7 bases lay between the germline ends. CDR3 loop: CASSLGGGYGYTF. DNA of the CDR3: TGTGCCAGCAGCTTGGGAGGGGGCTATGGCTACACCTTC.

The J gene is TRBJ1-4, the V gene TRBV6-6; D uncertain. Germline V gene lookup returns CDR1 MNHNY and CDR2 SVGAGI (reference sequence). The CDR3 covers 15 residues. V lost 2 bases, J lost 3 bases, and 10 bases lay in between. CDR3 residues: CASSYKTDPNEKLFF. The CDR3 DNA sequence: TGTGCCAGCAGTTACAAAACAGACCCTAATGAAAAACTGTTTTTT.

The chain is built from TRBV19 and TRBJ1-2; TRBD1 agrees at 7 bases. Germline assignment: CDR1 LNHDA and CDR2 SQIVND (reference sequence). The ends lost 4 bases at V and 2 bases at J; junction bases unmatched: 10. The length of the CDR3 is 16 residues. The DNA of the CDR3 is TGTGCCAGTAGTACCACGCCTAACAGGGGAAACTATGGCTACACCTTC. It translates to CASSTTPNRGNYGYTF.

The CDR3 here is CASSARQGMGGYEQYF. Written as DNA, the CDR3 is TGTGCCAGCAGTGCCCGGCAGGGAATGGGTGGCTACGAGCAGTACTTC. The chain recombines TRBV28 with TRBJ2-7; a possible D gene is TRBD1 (5 bases). The CDR3 sequence is 16 residues long. Trimming shortened V by 5 bases and J by 3 bases, and 20 bases separated the two germline ends. Germline-derived CDR1 and CDR2 are MDHEN and SYDVKM.

J is TRBJ1-1 and V is TRBV7-9, with D perhaps TRBD1 (6 bases). Trimming left V 5 bases short and J 6 bases short, with 7 bases between. The CDR3 is made up of 11 amino acids. Germline V gene data show CDR1 as SEHNR and CDR2 as FQNEAQ (reference sequence). DNA for the CDR3: TGTGCCAGCAGCGGGGGCTCTGAAGCTTTCTTT. It yields the protein CASSGGSEAFF.

The chain joins TRBV18 to TRBJ1-4; the match to TRBD1 covers 7 bases. This CDR3 has 15 residues. The germline V gene encodes CDR1 KGHSH and CDR2 LQKENI. V lost 0 bases and J lost 8; bases outside the gene matches: 6. This CDR3 reads CASSPPEGAGEKLFF. The CDR3 nucleotides are TGTGCCAGCTCACCACCGGAGGGGGCAGGGGAAAAACTGTTTTTT.